This T cell receptor beta chain derives from a study of blood T cell repertoires in COVID-19. Study-level information: The origin of the acute and convalescent COVID-19 samples was the United States, Italy and Spain. T cells, B-cell-depleted T cells, or PBMCs provided the cDNA or gDNA that served as material.

Patients from Seattle were sampled longitudinally, starting during active infection. The germline V gene encodes CDR1 MDHEN and CDR2 SYDVKM. This CDR3 is built from 15 residues. Trimming shortened V by 5 bases and J by 4 bases, and 17 bases separated the two germline ends. This table comes from immunoSEQ multiplex PCR, and its TCRdb copy is limited to in-frame clones, with some not included. The table records some 120,000 clones, 60% to 80% of them present only once. The V call is TRBV28, the J call TRBJ2-5, with a tentative D call TRBD1 (6 bases). Sequencing was done on a sample of peripheral blood. This sequence was found in a man at least 80 years old with COVID-19, enrolled during active disease. For the CDR3, the DNA is TGTGCCAGCAGTACCCACAGGGCCCTGGGAGAGACCCAGTACTTC. Amino acid sequence: CASSTHRALGETQYF.